What follows are 10 T cell receptor beta chains derived from one specimen sequenced in a study of T cell responses to AZD1222 COVID-19 vaccine. Method: immunoSEQ multiplex PCR; TCRdb's copy keeps in-frame clones and lacks some. The sample includes around 84,000 clones, 70% to 90% of them seen just once. The sequences come from peripheral blood, collected 28 days after the second AZD1222 dose. The receptors were sampled from an adult who received the AZD1222 COVID-19 vaccine.

V usage is TRBV19 and J usage is TRBJ1-4, with TRBD1 matching over 7 bases. Losses at the gene ends were 1 base for V and 5 bases for J; bases not matched to a gene: 4. Germline CDR1 and CDR2: LNHDA and SQIVND (reference sequence). The CDR3 covers 15 residues. DNA of the CDR3: TGTGCCAGTAGTATAGCGGCAGGGGGGAATGAAAAACTGTTTTTT. Protein: CASSIAAGGNEKLFF.

J is TRBJ1-6 and V is TRBV4-1; 7 bases are a match to TRBD1. V trimming: 1 base; J trimming: 7 bases; junction bases outside the gene matches: 13. Germline CDR1 and CDR2: MGHRA and YSYEKL. The CDR3 is made up of 18 amino acids. CDR3 nucleotides: TGCGCCAGCAGCCAAGGAGGAGCTAGACAGGGAGGGAATTCACCCCTCCACTTT. The encoded protein is CASSQGGARQGGNSPLHF.

A remark on this clone: With only one base between it and a far larger clone, this is likely a read error. This rearrangement joins TRBV28 to TRBJ2-1, with 8 bases matching TRBD2. Germline loops: CDR1 MDHEN, CDR2 SYDVKM. This CDR3 has 14 residues. Trimming cost V 10 bases and J 1 base; bases outside gene matches: 6. CDR3 amino acids: CATTGGGSYNEQFF. The CDR3 nucleotides read TGTGCCACCACCGGGGGGGGGTCCTACAATGAGCAGTTCTTC.

This sequence joins TRBV2 and TRBJ2-7; D is perhaps TRBD2 (5 bases). Germline values: CDR1 SNHLY, CDR2 FYNNEI. The CDR3 contains 15 residues. The V end was cut by 6 bases, the J end by 2 bases, with 17 bases between. For the CDR3, the DNA is TGTGCCAGCAGGTACGGGGATTCGTTAACCTACGAGCAGTACTTC. Amino acid sequence: CASRYGDSLTYEQYF.

The chain uses TRBV5-1 and TRBJ2-3; a possible D gene is TRBD2 (5 bases). V dropped 4 bases and J dropped 1 base, with 13 bases sitting between them. CDR1 SGHRS and CDR2 YFSETQ come from the germline V gene. The CDR3 runs 15 residues. In DNA form, the CDR3 reads TGCGCCAGCAGCCCGGCCTCGAGGGGCACAGATACGCAGTATTTT. This translates into CASSPASRGTDTQYF.

This rearrangement joins TRBV7-9 to TRBJ2-5; TRBD2 aligns across 9 bases. Unmatched junction bases numbered 12, after V lost 0 bases and J lost 7 bases. CDR1 and CDR2 from the germline V gene are SEHNR and FQNEAQ (reference sequence). The CDR3 has 17 amino acids. For the CDR3, the DNA is TGTGCCAGCAGCTTAGCGCCCTCCAGCGGGGGGCAGTGGACCCAGTACTTC. Its protein is CASSLAPSSGGQWTQYF.

In its sample, this clone was seen a few times. The rearrangement links TRBV5-1 to TRBJ2-1; 7 bases are shared with TRBD2. CDR1 and CDR2 (germline): SGHRS, YFSETQ. V shed 4 bases and J 4 bases; nucleotides not matched to a gene: 8. The CDR3 length is 15 residues. CDR3 residues: CASSQTGGSYNEQFF. The CDR3 region has the DNA TGCGCCAGCAGCCAGACGGGGGGATCGTACAATGAGCAGTTCTTC.

This chain connects TRBV6-1 to TRBJ1-6; the match to TRBD1 covers 8 bases. Germline lookup yields CDR1 MNHNS and CDR2 SASEGT. V lost 4 bases to trimming and J lost 1 base; unmatched junction nucleotides: 3. This CDR3 is built from 16 residues. This CDR3 reads CASSVDRGSYNSPLHF. The CDR3 coding sequence is TGTGCCAGCAGTGTTGACAGGGGTTCCTATAATTCACCCCTCCACTTT.

V is TRBV2 and J is TRBJ2-1; 9 positions agree with TRBD1. This CDR3 has 14 residues. Germline loops: CDR1 SNHLY, CDR2 FYNNEI. With V trimmed by 8 bases and J by 9 bases, 11 bases remained unmatched. The CDR3 is CASRGDRVGSEQFF. The CDR3 DNA sequence: TGTGCCAGCCGTGGGGACAGGGTAGGGAGTGAGCAGTTCTTC.

This chain links TRBV7-2 with TRBJ2-3; D gene uncertain. V was shortened by 2 bases and J by 4 bases, with 10 bases between the two germline ends. The germline gives CDR1 SGHTA, CDR2 FQGNSA. CDR3 length equals 14 residues. CDR3 in amino acids: CASSLLRRADTQYF. The CDR3 DNA reads TGTGCCAGCAGCTTACTCCGAAGGGCAGATACGCAGTATTTT.